The following is a TCR beta chain sequence with its context. The V gene's germline CDR1 is SGHNT and CDR2 YYREEE (reference sequence). Losses at the gene ends were 4 bases for V and 3 bases for J; bases not matched to a gene: 10. The CDR3 is made up of 16 amino acids. Clones were sequenced by immunoSEQ multiplex PCR, and TCRdb holds only the in-frame ones, with some missing. The sample consists of under 350,000 clones, 75% to 90% of them appearing once. The entry originates in a study of blood T cell repertoires in COVID-19. Study in general: The study drew acute and convalescent COVID-19 samples from the United States, Italy and Spain.

Sample: peripheral blood. This chain joins TRBV5-4 and TRBJ2-1; 7 bases map to TRBD2. The TCR was taken from a man aged 60 to 69 who had recovered from COVID-19. CDR3: CASSAAPAGSYNEQFF. The CDR3 bases are TGTGCCAGCAGCGCTGCCCCAGCGGGAAGCTACAATGAGCAGTTCTTC.